A single sample gave rise to the 2 T cell receptor beta chains below, sequenced in a study of blood T cell repertoires in COVID-19. Some clones are missing from TCRdb's copy, which holds only in-frame ones; the method was immunoSEQ multiplex PCR. This sample carries 170,000 or so clones, around 89% of them seen once, and the ten largest clones take 1.9%. Material for sequencing was peripheral blood. The receptors were sampled from a man in his late teens or twenties who had recovered from COVID-19.

The chain has TRBV7-2 and TRBJ1-3; D is ambiguous. Trimming left V 1 base short and J 0 bases short, with 4 bases between. The germline gives CDR1 SGHTA, CDR2 FQGNSA. This CDR3 spans 14 amino acids. CDR3 loop: CASSLDSSGNTIYF. CDR3 DNA: TGTGCCAGCAGCTTAGACAGCTCTGGAAACACCATATATTTT. The full variable domain, in which reference TRBV7-2 and TRBJ1-3 provide the parts outside the CDR3, is GAGVSQSPSNKVTEKGKDVELRCDPISGHTALYWYRQSLGQGLEFLIYFQGNSAPDKSGLPSDRFSAERTGGSVSTLTIQRTQQEDSAVYLCASSLDSSGNTIYFGEGSWLTVV.

On this clone itself: The DNA is omitted, as the CDR3 cannot be located on it reliably, and the CDR3 follows TCRdb's listing. The chain is built from TRBV28 and TRBJ2-1; the D call of TRBD1 is as the table states it, not checked on the DNA. The CDR3 is 15 residues long, counting both termini. Germline V gene data show CDR1 as MDHEN and CDR2 as SYDVKM. The CDR3 is CASSSSTELYNEQFF.